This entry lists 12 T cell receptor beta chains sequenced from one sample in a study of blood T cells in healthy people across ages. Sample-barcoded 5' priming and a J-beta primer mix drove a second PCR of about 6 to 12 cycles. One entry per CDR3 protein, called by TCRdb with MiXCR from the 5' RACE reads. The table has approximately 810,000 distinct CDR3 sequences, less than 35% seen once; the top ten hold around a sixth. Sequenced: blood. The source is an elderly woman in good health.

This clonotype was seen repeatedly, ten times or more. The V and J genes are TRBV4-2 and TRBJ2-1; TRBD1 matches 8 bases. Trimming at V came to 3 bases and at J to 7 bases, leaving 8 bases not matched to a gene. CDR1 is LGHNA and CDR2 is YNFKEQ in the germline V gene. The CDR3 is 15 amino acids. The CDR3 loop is CASSQERQGKNEQFF. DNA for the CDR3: TGTGCCAGCAGCCAGGAACGACAGGGGAAAAATGAGCAGTTCTTC.

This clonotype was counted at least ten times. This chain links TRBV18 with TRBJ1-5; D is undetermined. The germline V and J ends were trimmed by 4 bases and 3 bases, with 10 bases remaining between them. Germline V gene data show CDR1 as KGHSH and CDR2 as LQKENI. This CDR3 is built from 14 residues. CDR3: CASSLGTNNQPQHF. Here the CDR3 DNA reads TGTGCCAGCTCACTGGGTACGAACAATCAGCCCCAGCATTTT.

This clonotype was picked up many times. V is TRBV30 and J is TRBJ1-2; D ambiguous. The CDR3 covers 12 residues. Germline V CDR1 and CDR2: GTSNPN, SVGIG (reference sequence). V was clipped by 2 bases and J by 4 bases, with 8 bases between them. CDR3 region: CAWSSHIYGYTF. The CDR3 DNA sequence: TGTGCCTGGAGTTCACACATCTATGGCTACACCTTC.

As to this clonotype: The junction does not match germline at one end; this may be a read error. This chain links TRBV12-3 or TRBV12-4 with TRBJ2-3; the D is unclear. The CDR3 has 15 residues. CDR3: CASSSFGESTDTEYF. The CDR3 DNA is TGTGCCAGCAGTTCATTTGGAGAGAGCACAGATACGGAGTATTTT.

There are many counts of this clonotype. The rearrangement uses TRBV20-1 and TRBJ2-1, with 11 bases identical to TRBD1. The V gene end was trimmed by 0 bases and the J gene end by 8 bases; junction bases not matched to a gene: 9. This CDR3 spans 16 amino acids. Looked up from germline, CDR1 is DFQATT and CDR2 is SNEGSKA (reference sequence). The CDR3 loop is CSARDGRTGGFDEQFF. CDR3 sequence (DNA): TGCAGTGCTAGAGATGGGAGGACAGGGGGCTTCGATGAGCAGTTCTTC.

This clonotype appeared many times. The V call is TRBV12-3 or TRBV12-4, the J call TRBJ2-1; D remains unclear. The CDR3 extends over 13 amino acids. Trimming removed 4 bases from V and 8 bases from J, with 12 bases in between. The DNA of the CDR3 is TGTGCCAGCAGTTGGACGCAAACGGATGAGCAGTTCTTC. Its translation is CASSWTQTDEQFF.

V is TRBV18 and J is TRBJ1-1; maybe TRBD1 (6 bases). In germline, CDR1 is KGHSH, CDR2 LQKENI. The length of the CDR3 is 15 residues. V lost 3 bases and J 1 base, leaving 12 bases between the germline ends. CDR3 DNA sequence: TGTGCCAGCTCACCCTTGGGACAACAGAACACTGAAGCTTTCTTT. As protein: CASSPLGQQNTEAFF.

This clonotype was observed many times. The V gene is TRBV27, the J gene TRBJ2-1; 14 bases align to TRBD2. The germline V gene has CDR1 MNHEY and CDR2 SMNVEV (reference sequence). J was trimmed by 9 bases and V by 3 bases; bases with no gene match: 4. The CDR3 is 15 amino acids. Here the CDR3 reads CASSLRTSGGSEQFF. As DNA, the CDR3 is TGTGCCAGCAGTTTGCGGACTAGCGGGGGGAGTGAGCAGTTCTTC.

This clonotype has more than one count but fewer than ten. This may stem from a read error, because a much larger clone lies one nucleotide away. The CDR3 spells CGASDRGMYEQYF. The CDR3 DNA reads as TGCGGTGCTAGCGACAGGGGGATGTACGAGCAGTACTTC. The chain recombines TRBV20-1 with TRBJ2-7, with 9 bases identical to TRBD1. This CDR3 is built from 13 residues. From germline, CDR1 is DFQATT and CDR2 SNEGSKA (reference sequence).

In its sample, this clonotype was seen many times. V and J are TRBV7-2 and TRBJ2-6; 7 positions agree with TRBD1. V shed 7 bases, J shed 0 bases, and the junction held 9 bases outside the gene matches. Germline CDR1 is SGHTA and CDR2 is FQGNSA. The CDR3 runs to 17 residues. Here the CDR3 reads CASTTGQKSSGANVLTF. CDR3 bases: TGTGCCAGCACGACGGGACAGAAGAGCTCTGGGGCCAACGTCCTGACTTTC. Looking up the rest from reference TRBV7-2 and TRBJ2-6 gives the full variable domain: GAGVSQSPSNKVTEKGKDVELRCDPISGHTALYWYRQSLGQGLEFLIYFQGNSAPDKSGLPSDRFSAERTGGSVSTLTIQRTQQEDSAVYLCASTTGQKSSGANVLTFGAGSRLTVL.

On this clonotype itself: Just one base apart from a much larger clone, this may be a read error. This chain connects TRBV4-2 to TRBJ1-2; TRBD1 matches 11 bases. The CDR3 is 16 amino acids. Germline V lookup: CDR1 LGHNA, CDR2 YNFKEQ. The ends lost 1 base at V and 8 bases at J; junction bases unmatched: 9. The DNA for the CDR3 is TGTGCCAGCAGCCAAGCCTCAGGGGACAGGGGGGGCGGCTACACCTTC. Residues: CASSQASGDRGGGYTF.

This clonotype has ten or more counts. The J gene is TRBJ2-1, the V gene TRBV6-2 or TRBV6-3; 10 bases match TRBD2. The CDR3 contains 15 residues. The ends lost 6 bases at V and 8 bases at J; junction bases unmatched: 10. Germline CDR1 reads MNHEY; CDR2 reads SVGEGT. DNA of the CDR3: TGTGCCAGCAGCCTCTCGGGACTAGCGTCCCATGAGCAGTTCTTC. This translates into CASSLSGLASHEQFF.